This T cell receptor (beta chain) was sequenced in a study of blood T cell repertoires in COVID-19. Turning to the study itself: T cells, B-cell-depleted T cells, or PBMCs supplied cDNA or gDNA.

In the original workflow: Estimation of nucleated cell counts relied on the amplification of reference gene primers. The table came from immunoSEQ multiplex PCR; TCRdb's copy has only in-frame clones and leaves some out. V, J and clone size derive from that table, while D and trimming were established from the DNA sequence. In the table there are under 100,000 clones, roughly 82% of which are singletons. Germline CDR1 SGHNT, CDR2 YENEEA. V was clipped by 5 bases and J by 5 bases, with 8 bases between them. The CDR3 has 12 amino acids. The sample was peripheral blood. This chain connects TRBV11-3 to TRBJ2-3; D ambiguous. This TCR derives from a woman older than 75 with active or convalescent COVID-19. The CDR3 nucleotides are TGTGCCAGCAGCCCCCCCGGAGATACGCAGTATTTT. It encodes CASSPPGDTQYF.